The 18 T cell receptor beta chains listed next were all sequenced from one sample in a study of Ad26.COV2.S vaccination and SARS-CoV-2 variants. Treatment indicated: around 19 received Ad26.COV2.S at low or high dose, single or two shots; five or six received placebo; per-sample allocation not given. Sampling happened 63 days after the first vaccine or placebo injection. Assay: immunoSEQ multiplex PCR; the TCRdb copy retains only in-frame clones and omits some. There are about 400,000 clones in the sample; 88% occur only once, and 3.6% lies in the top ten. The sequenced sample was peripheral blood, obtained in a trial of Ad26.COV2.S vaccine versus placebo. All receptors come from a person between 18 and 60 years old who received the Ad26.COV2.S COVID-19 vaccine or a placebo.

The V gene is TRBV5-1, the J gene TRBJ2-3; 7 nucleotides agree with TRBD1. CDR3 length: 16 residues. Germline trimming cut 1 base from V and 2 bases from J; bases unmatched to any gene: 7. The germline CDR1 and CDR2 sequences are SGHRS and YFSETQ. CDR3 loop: CASSLPQGEFTDTQYF. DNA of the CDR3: TGCGCCAGCAGCTTGCCCCAGGGGGAGTTCACAGATACGCAGTATTTT.

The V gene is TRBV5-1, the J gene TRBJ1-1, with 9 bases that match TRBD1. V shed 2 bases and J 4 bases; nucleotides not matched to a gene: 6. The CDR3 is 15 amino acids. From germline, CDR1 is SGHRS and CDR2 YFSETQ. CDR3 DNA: TGCGCCAGCAGCTTAAACAGGGGGCAGCTCACTGAAGCTTTCTTT. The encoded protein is CASSLNRGQLTEAFF.

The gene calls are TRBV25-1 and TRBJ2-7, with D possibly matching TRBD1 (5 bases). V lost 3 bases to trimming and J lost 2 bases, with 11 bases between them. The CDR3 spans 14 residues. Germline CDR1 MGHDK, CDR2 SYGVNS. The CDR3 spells CASSDHRQTYEQYF. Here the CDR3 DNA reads TGTGCCAGCAGTGACCACAGACAGACCTACGAGCAGTACTTC.

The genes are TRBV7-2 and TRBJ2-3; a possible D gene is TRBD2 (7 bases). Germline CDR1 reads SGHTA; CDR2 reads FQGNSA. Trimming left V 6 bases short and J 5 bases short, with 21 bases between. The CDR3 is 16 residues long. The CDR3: CASSPLTRGAGDTQYF. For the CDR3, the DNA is TGTGCCAGCAGTCCCCTCACTCGGGGGGCGGGAGATACGCAGTATTTT. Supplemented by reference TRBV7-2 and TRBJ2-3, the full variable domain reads GAGVSQSPSNKVTEKGKDVELRCDPISGHTALYWYRQSLGQGLEFLIYFQGNSAPDKSGLPSDRFSAERTGGSVSTLTIQRTQQEDSAVYLCASSPLTRGAGDTQYFGPGTRLTVL.

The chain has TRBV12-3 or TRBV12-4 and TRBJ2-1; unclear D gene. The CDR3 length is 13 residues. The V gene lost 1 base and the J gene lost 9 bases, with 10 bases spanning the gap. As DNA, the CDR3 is TGTGCCAGCAGTTTAGATGAGGTGCGTGAGCAGTTCTTC. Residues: CASSLDEVREQFF.

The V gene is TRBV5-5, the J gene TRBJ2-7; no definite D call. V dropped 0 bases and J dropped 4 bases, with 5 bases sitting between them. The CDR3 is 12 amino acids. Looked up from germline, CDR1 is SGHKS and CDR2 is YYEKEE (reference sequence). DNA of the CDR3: TGTGCCAGCAGCTTGGTTGGGTACGAGCAGTACTTC. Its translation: CASSLVGYEQYF.

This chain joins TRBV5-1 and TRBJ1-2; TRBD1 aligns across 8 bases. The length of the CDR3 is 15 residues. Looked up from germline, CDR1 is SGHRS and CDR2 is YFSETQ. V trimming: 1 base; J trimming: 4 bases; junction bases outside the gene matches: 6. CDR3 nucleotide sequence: TGCGCCAGCAGCTTGACAACCCAGGGGGCCTATGGCTACACCTTC. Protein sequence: CASSLTTQGAYGYTF.

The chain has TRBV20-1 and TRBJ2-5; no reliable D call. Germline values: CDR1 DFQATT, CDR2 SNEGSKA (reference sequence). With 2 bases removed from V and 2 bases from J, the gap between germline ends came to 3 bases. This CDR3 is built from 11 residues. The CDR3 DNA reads TGCAGTGCTAGACCTCAAGAGACCCAGTACTTC. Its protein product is CSARPQETQYF.

This CDR3 is CASSLVGPVYEQYF. CDR3 in DNA: TGTGCCAGCAGCTTGGTGGGCCCGGTCTACGAGCAGTACTTC. V is TRBV5-6 and J is TRBJ2-7, with D uncertain. V dropped 0 bases and J dropped 3 bases, with 10 bases sitting between them. The CDR3 runs to 14 residues. Germline-derived CDR1 and CDR2 are SGHDT and YYEEEE.

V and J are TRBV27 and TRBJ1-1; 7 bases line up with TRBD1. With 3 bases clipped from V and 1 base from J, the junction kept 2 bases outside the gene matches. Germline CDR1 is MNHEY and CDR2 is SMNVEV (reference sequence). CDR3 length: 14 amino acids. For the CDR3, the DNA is TGTGCCAGCAGTTTTGGGACAGAGAACACTGAAGCTTTCTTT. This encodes CASSFGTENTEAFF.

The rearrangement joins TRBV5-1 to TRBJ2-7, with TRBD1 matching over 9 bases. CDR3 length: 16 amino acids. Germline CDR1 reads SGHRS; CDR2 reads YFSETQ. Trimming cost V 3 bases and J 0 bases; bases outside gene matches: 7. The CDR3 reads CASSWGDRAISYEQYF. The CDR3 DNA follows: TGCGCCAGCAGCTGGGGGGACAGGGCCATCTCCTACGAGCAGTACTTC.

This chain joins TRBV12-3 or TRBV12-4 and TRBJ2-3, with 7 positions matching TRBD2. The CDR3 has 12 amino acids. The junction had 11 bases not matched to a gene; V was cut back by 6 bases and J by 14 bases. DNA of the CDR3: TGTGCCAGCAGGGGGGAGGGGTGGTGGCCGTATTTT. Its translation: CASRGEGWWPYF.

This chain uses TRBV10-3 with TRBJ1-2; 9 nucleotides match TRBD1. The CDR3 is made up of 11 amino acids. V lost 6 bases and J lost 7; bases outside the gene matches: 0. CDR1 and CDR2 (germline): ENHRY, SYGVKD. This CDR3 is CAIRDRGGYTF. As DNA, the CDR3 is TGTGCCATCAGGGACAGGGGTGGCTACACCTTC.

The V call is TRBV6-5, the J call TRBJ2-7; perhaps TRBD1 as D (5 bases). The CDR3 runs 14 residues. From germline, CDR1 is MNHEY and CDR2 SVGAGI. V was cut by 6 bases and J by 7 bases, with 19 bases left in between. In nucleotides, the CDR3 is TGTGCCAGCAGGTACGATTCACAGGTAGGGGAGCAGTACTTC. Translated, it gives CASRYDSQVGEQYF.

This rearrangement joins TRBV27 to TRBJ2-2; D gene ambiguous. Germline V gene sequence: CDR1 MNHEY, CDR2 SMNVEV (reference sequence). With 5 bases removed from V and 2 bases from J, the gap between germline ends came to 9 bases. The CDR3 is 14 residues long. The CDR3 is CASSPSSNTGELFF. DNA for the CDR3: TGTGCCAGCAGTCCTAGTTCTAACACCGGGGAGCTGTTTTTT.

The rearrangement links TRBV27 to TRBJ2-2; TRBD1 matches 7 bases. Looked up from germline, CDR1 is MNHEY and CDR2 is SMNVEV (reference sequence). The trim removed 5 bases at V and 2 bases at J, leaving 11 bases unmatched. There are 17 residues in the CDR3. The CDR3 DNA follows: TGTGCCAGCAGTCCGGGACAGAGAATGCGAAACACCGGGGAGCTGTTTTTT. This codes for CASSPGQRMRNTGELFF.

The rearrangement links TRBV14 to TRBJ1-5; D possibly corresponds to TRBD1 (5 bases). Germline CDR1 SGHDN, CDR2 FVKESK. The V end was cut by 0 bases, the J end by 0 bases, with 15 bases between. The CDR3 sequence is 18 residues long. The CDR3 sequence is CASSQDLGGADSNQPQHF. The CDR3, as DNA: TGTGCCAGCAGCCAAGATTTGGGAGGGGCCGATAGCAATCAGCCCCAGCATTTT.

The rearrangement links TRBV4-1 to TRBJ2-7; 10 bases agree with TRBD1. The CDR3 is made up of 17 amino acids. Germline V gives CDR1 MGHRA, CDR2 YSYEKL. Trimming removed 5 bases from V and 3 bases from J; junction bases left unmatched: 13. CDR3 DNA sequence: TGCGCCAGCAGCTTCCGGGACAGGGGAGAACGGGGCTACGAGCAGTACTTC. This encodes CASSFRDRGERGYEQYF.